This TCR beta chain is from a study of tumor-infiltrating lymphocytes in primary liver carcinoma. Looking at the study overall: Men as well as women, aged 30 to 69 years, made up the patients.

General study findings and limits: Representation across all five tumor regions was limited to only about 7-25% of top clones.

The CDR3 extends over 14 amino acids. Trimming stripped 8 bases from V and 5 bases from J, with 17 bases between. Per the germline V gene, CDR1 is SGHAT and CDR2 is FQNNGV. A constant-region primer served to make TCR beta cDNA from roughly 480 ng total RNA. Researchers made the TCR beta libraries by running three nested multiplex PCR rounds with slightly modified ARM-PCR. It was with TRBV1-TRBV30 forward primers and a C-beta reverse primer that the first two PCR rounds were run, at approximately 10 cycles each. One entry per CDR3 protein results from TCRdb running MiXCR on the multiplex PCR reads. The sample shows more than 45,000 distinct CDR3 sequences, about 80% of them seen only once. Remarks on this clonotype: What it binds is not known. A much larger clone differs from this one at a single base, so this may be a read error.

The approximately 17-32 mg bulk tissue piece was not sorted before simultaneous RNA and DNA extraction. Infection with HBV was chronic in patients; they were treatment-naive. V usage is TRBV11-2 and J usage is TRBJ2-3; D gene uncertain. This sequence was found in a man aged 35-49 years with primary liver carcinoma and hepatitis B virus infection. Sequencing used liver tumor tissue from sampling region 5. Stated subset: tumor region T5, tumor centre. This CDR3 is CASWVKGEVDTQYF. The CDR3 DNA follows: TGTGCCAGCTGGGTGAAGGGTGAGGTAGATACGCAGTATTTT.